These T cell receptor beta chains were read from a single sample in a study of blood T cell repertoires in COVID-19. Generated by immunoSEQ multiplex PCR, the TCRdb table keeps only in-frame clones and is missing some. The profile shows 160,000 or so clones, about 81% of them singletons. The sample comprised peripheral blood. The receptors originated from a human donor in a cohort sampled during active COVID-19. The CDR3 runs from the conserved cysteine through the conserved F or W. D genes are given only for firm matches. Not every row has a clone size; where given, it reads once, few, many or a size class.

TRBV19,.,.,TRBJ1-5,TGTGCCAGTAGTACTAGAGGGGGGGCCCAGCCCCAGCATTTT,CASSTRGGAQPQHF
TRBV30,.,TRBD1,TRBJ2-5,TGTGCCTGGACTCCAGCGGACAGGGAAGGGGAGACCCAGTACTTC,CAWTPADREGETQYF
TRBV7-9,few,.,TRBJ1-3,TGTGCCAGCAGCCTCCCTTCTTTCTCTGGAAACACCATATATTTT,CASSLPSFSGNTIYF
TRBV7-2,.,TRBD1,TRBJ1-2,TGTGCCAGCAGCCTACCAGGGGGCGCCTATGGCTACACCTTC,CASSLPGGAYGYTF
TRBV9,.,.,TRBJ2-5,TGTGCCAGCAGCGTAGCTACTAAGTCCCAAGAGACCCAGTACTTC,CASSVATKSQETQYF
TRBV29-1,.,TRBD2,TRBJ2-7,TGCAGCGCTGGGACTAGCGGCTCCTACGAGCAGTACTTC,CSAGTSGSYEQYF
TRBV11-2,.,TRBD2,TRBJ2-7,TGTGCCAGCAGCTTAGAAAGCGGGAGGGGAACCTACGAGCAGTACTTC,CASSLESGRGTYEQYF
TRBV9,.,.,TRBJ2-7,TGTGCCAGCAGCGTAGAGGCAGGGGTCTACGAGCAGTACTTC,CASSVEAGVYEQYF
TRBV6-6,.,TRBD1,TRBJ1-2,TGTGCCAGCATTACCGGGACAGGGAGGGCCTATGGCTACACCTTC,CASITGTGRAYGYTF
TRBV5-1,.,.,TRBJ2-5,TGCGCCAGCAGCGTTGCGGGCTACCAAGAGACCCAGTACTTC,CASSVAGYQETQYF
TRBV7-2,.,.,TRBJ2-6,TGTGCCAGCAGCCGGAGCTCTGGGGCCAACGTCCTGACTTTC,CASSRSSGANVLTF
TRBV6-5,.,TRBD2,TRBJ2-7,TGTGCCAGCAGTTACTCGGGGCGGGGGAACTCCTACGAGCAGTACTTC,CASSYSGRGNSYEQYF
TRBV4-3,.,.,TRBJ2-2,TGCGCCAGCAGCCACGGAGGCGGGGAGCTGTTTTTT,CASSHGGGELFF
TRBV12-5,.,TRBD2,TRBJ2-1,TGTGCTAGTGGTTTGGGAGCGGGGGGGCCCAATGAGCAGTTCTTC,CASGLGAGGPNEQFF
TRBV11-3,.,TRBD1,TRBJ2-1,TGTGCCAGCAGCCGCGGACAGGCACCCCAAATCTTC,CASSRGQAPQIF
TRBV27,.,.,TRBJ1-4,TGTGCCAGCAGCCCCCCAAATGAAAAACTGTTTTTT,CASSPPNEKLFF
TRBV10-1,.,TRBD1,TRBJ2-7,TGCGCCAGCAGTTATCTTCGGGACAGGGGGCTGTACGAGCAGTACTTC,CASSYLRDRGLYEQYF
TRBV20-1,.,.,TRBJ1-5,TGCAGTGCTAGTGGCGCCACCTCCTATCAGCCCCAGCATTTT,CSASGATSYQPQHF
TRBV10-3,.,TRBD2,TRBJ2-7,TGTGCCATCAGTGCTAGCGGGGGGGTCCACGAGCAGTACTTC,CAISASGGVHEQYF
TRBV7-2,.,TRBD2,TRBJ2-2,TGTGCCAGCACCCATGCTCGGGCGGGGGGGCCAATCACCGGGGAGCTGTTTTTT,CASTHARAGGPITGELFF
TRBV9,few,TRBD1,TRBJ1-1,TGTGCCAGCAGCTCAAGGGACAGGGGAAGTACTGAAGCTTTCTTT,CASSSRDRGSTEAFF
TRBV14,.,.,TRBJ2-1,TGTGCCAGCAGCCTTCTAGGGGCCAATAAAAACAATGAGCAGTTCTTC,CASSLLGANKNNEQFF
TRBV18,.,TRBD2,TRBJ2-3,TGTGCCAGCTCACCGATACGCAGCGGGGGCCGCACAGATACGCAGTATTTT,CASSPIRSGGRTDTQYF
TRBV10-3,.,.,TRBJ2-1,TGTGCCATCAGTGAAGGGACAACCTACAATGAGCAGTTCTTC,CAISEGTTYNEQFF
TRBV11-2,.,.,TRBJ2-7,TGTGCCAGCAGCTTAGCGGGGGTAAAGTCCTACGAGCAGTACTTC,CASSLAGVKSYEQYF
TRBV7-9,many,.,TRBJ2-7,TGTGCCAGCAGCTACCAGACACGGTACGAGCAGTACTTC,CASSYQTRYEQYF
TRBV4-1,.,.,TRBJ1-1,TGCGCCAGCAGCCAAGGGCAGGGGCTAGACGCCACTGAAGCTTTCTTT,CASSQGQGLDATEAFF
TRBV11-2,.,.,TRBJ1-2,TGTGCCAGCAGCTCGACAGGTCTAAACTATGGCTACACCTTC,CASSSTGLNYGYTF
TRBV29-1,few,.,TRBJ1-4,TGCAGCGTCACCGACCTGACACTTATGGGCGAAAAACTGTTTTTT,CSVTDLTLMGEKLFF
TRBV11-2,.,TRBD1,TRBJ2-5,TGTGCCAGCAGCTCAATCCGGGACAGCCAAGAGACCCAGTACTTC,CASSSIRDSQETQYF
TRBV2,few,.,TRBJ1-6,TGTGCCAGCATGTCCCGGGTTAATAATTCACCCCTCCACTTT,CASMSRVNNSPLHF
TRBV18,.,TRBD2,TRBJ2-1,TGTGCCAGCTCACTGCGGGCGGGAGCCGACAATGAGCAGTTCTTC,CASSLRAGADNEQFF
TRBV11-2,.,.,TRBJ2-7,TGTGCCAGCAGCTTAGTCCGGGACACGACCTCCTACGAGCAGTACTTC,CASSLVRDTTSYEQYF
TRBV27,.,.,TRBJ1-2,TGTGCCAGCAGTAACGGGAATGGCTACACCTTC,CASSNGNGYTF
TRBV27,.,.,TRBJ1-2,TGTGCCAGCAGTTTAGAGGGCTATGGCTACACCTTC,CASSLEGYGYTF
TRBV7-7,.,TRBD1,TRBJ1-1,TGTGCCAGCAGCTTAGGGGACAGCCACATTGAAGCTTTCTTT,CASSLGDSHIEAFF
TRBV12-3/TRBV12-4,once,.,TRBJ1-5,TGTGCCAGCAGAGTGACGGGCCAGGGCCCCCAGCATTTT,CASRVTGQGPQHF
TRBV7-2,once,.,TRBJ1-1,TGTGCCAGCAGCTCCGACCCTCCGGGACGGGGGAACGCTGAAGCTTTCTTT,CASSSDPPGRGNAEAFF
TRBV5-5,once,.,TRBJ1-2,TGTGCCAGCAGCCGTACAGGGTCGGGTAACTATGGCTACACCTTC,CASSRTGSGNYGYTF
TRBV11-2,.,TRBD2,TRBJ2-7,TGTGCCAGCAGCTTTAGGATAGCGGGTCCCTCCTACGAGCAGTACTTC,CASSFRIAGPSYEQYF
TRBV6-4,.,.,TRBJ2-3,TGTGCCAGCAGTGAGCGGGGCTCCACAGATACGCAGTATTTT,CASSERGSTDTQYF
TRBV7-9,few,TRBD1,TRBJ2-7,TGTGCCAGCAGCGCGTTGGGGACAGGGGGTTACGAGCAGTACTTC,CASSALGTGGYEQYF
TRBV11-2,.,.,TRBJ1-2,TGTGCCAGCAGCTTAGAGCCCGGTCGCTGGGGCTACACCTTC,CASSLEPGRWGYTF
TRBV11-2,.,TRBD2,TRBJ2-2,TGTGCCAGCAGCAAAGGACTAGCGGGGGGGCGTAGCACCGGGGAGCTGTTTTTT,CASSKGLAGGRSTGELFF
TRBV7-9,.,.,TRBJ1-1,TGTGCCAGCAGCTTGGGCAGTACTGAAGCTTTCTTT,CASSLGSTEAFF
TRBV6-5,.,.,TRBJ2-3,TGTGCCAGCACCCTTCCGGCTGAGGGCACAGATACGCAGTATTTT,CASTLPAEGTDTQYF
TRBV7-8,.,.,TRBJ1-2,TGTGCCAGCAGCCTCGTAAGGGAGGGGGGCTACACCTTC,CASSLVREGGYTF
TRBV6-5,.,TRBD2,TRBJ2-1,TGTGCCAGTACCGTCAGCGGGAGTGAAGCCCATGAGCAGTTCTTC,CASTVSGSEAHEQFF